This T cell receptor (beta chain) comes out of a study of T cells after yellow fever vaccination. Study results and caveats: CD4 and CD8 compartments shared a small share of clonotypes, likely from convergent recombination.

In germline, CDR1 is MNHEY, CDR2 SVGAGI. This CDR3 is 10 amino acids long. V was pared by 8 bases and J by 10 bases, with 11 bases between. Worth noting for this clonotype: Its antigen is unidentified.

In making TCR cDNA, 5'RACE template switching added a universal primer site and UMIs to it. TCRdb called the 5' RACE reads again in MiXCR, with one record for every CDR3 protein. Among roughly 60,000 distinct CDR3 sequences listed, approximately 7% were seen once. The J gene is TRBJ1-1, the V gene TRBV6-5, with D tentatively TRBD1 (5 bases). The clonotype comes from a man younger than 30 who received the YFV17D yellow fever vaccine. The sequencing here drew on CD8+ T cells sorted from PBMCs, taken on the day of the first yellow fever vaccination. The CDR3: CASGDTGAFF. CDR3 nucleotide sequence: TGTGCCAGCGGAGATACAGGAGCTTTCTTT.